Each of the 28 T cell receptor beta chains below was sequenced from the same sample in a study of cytomegalovirus exposure and HLA in healthy donors. Amplification used 60 Vbeta primers and 13 Jbeta primers. Using immunoSEQ multiplex PCR, the repertoire was profiled, and TCRdb retains in-frame clones only, with some absent. Of more than 110,000 clones in the sample, roughly 71% were seen once. Sequencing was done on a sample of PBMCs. The receptors were sampled from a man younger than 40 in good health and CMV-seronegative.

The chain recombines TRBV7-2 with TRBJ2-2; 7 positions match TRBD2. The CDR3 is 16 amino acids. CDR1 SGHTA and CDR2 FQGNSA come from the germline V gene. V dropped 5 bases and J dropped 0; count of bases not matched to a gene: 6. The CDR3 DNA follows: TGTGCCAGCAGCCGCCTAGCGGTGGCGAACACCGGGGAGCTGTTTTTT. Its translation: CASSRLAVANTGELFF.

The genes are TRBV19 and TRBJ1-1, with no clear D. Germline CDR1 reads LNHDA; CDR2 reads SQIVND (reference sequence). V gave up 3 bases and J gave up 0 bases, with 5 bases separating them. The CDR3 has 13 residues. CDR3 amino acids: CASSIDLNTEAFF. As DNA, the CDR3 is TGTGCCAGTAGTATTGACTTGAACACTGAAGCTTTCTTT.

This chain uses TRBV7-3 with TRBJ2-5, with 8 positions matching TRBD2. CDR3 size: 15 residues. Per germline, CDR1 SGHTA and CDR2 FQGTGA. The V and J ends lost 0 bases and 7 bases, in that order; junction bases with no gene match: 7. This CDR3 reads CASSLTGTRGGTQYF. CDR3 coding DNA: TGTGCCAGCAGCTTAACTGGGACCCGGGGGGGGACCCAGTACTTC.

Concerning this clone itself: An end of the junction does not agree with germline; a read error may underlie this. The V call is TRBV5-1, the J call TRBJ2-6; D possibly corresponds to TRBD1 (5 bases). The germline V gene encodes CDR1 SGHRS and CDR2 YFSETQ. The CDR3 sequence is 15 residues long. CDR3 nucleotides: TGCGCCAGCAGTCCCCAGGGAAATGGGGCCAACGGCCTGACTTTC. It codes for CASSPQGNGANGLTF.

The chain combines TRBV9 with TRBJ2-7, with D perhaps TRBD1 (6 bases). Trimming left V 0 bases short and J 5 bases short, with 15 bases between. CDR3 length: 15 residues. From germline, CDR1 is SGDLS and CDR2 YYNGEE. This CDR3 is CASSVEGGNSHEQYF. The CDR3 coding sequence is TGTGCCAGCAGCGTAGAAGGGGGTAATTCCCACGAGCAGTACTTC.

The rearrangement links TRBV7-9 to TRBJ1-1; 9 bases align to TRBD1. The CDR3 has 16 residues. CDR1 SEHNR and CDR2 FQNEAQ come from the germline V gene (reference sequence). V lost 2 bases and J lost 2; bases outside the gene matches: 6. Here the CDR3 reads CASSLYAGQGNTEAFF. DNA of the CDR3: TGTGCCAGCAGCTTATACGCGGGACAGGGAAACACTGAAGCTTTCTTT.

This chain connects TRBV5-1 to TRBJ2-7; 11 nucleotides align to TRBD1. The ends lost 6 bases at V and 2 bases at J; junction bases unmatched: 4. Germline CDR1 reads SGHRS; CDR2 reads YFSETQ. The CDR3 is 14 amino acids. CDR3 nucleotides: TGCGCCAGCACGGGACAGGGGGGAACCTACGAGCAGTACTTC. Its protein product is CASTGQGGTYEQYF. The entire variable domain, with the rest obtained from reference TRBV5-1 and TRBJ2-7, is as follows: KAGVTQTPRYLIKTRGQQVTLSCSPISGHRSVSWYQQTPGQGLQFLFEYFSETQRNKGNFPGRFSGRQFSNSRSEMNVSTLELGDSALYLCASTGQGGTYEQYFGPGTRLTVT.

The chain couples TRBV21-1 to TRBJ1-6; the DNA was not used to check the table's D call, TRBD1. TRBV21-1 is a documented pseudogene. The CDR3 loop spans 13 amino acids. In nucleotides, the CDR3 is TGTGCCGAGCCCGGGACAGGGAGTTCACCCCTCCACTTT. Its protein is CAEPGTGSSPLHF.

This clone was observed a handful of times. This chain uses TRBV6-5 with TRBJ2-2; 8 nucleotides align to TRBD2. V lost 7 bases and J lost 6; bases outside the gene matches: 10. Germline CDR1 and CDR2: MNHEY and SVGAGI. CDR3 length: 15 amino acids. DNA for the CDR3: TGTGCCAGCAAGGGGGGGCTAGCGGGCCCCGGGGAGCTGTTTTTT. It is translated as CASKGGLAGPGELFF.

V is TRBV27 and J is TRBJ1-2; the D is unclear. CDR3 length: 15 amino acids. Germline V gene lookup returns CDR1 MNHEY and CDR2 SMNVEV (reference sequence). Between the trimmed V and J ends, which lost 5 bases and 2 bases, there was a span of 15 bases. Here the CDR3 DNA reads TGTGCCAGCAGTCTCCGGGTGAACGGGAACTATGGCTACACCTTC. Protein product: CASSLRVNGNYGYTF.

The chain carries TRBV5-5 and TRBJ2-3; D not resolved. The germline V and J ends were trimmed by 1 base and 4 bases, with 10 bases remaining between them. CDR1 and CDR2 (germline): SGHKS, YYEKEE (reference sequence). The CDR3 contains 14 residues. The CDR3 DNA reads as TGTGCCAGCAGCTTGTTCCTAGAAGCAGATACGCAGTATTTT. Translated, it gives CASSLFLEADTQYF.

The chain uses TRBV27 and TRBJ2-5, with unresolved D. The J call may be incorrect, as the DNA end agrees better with TRBJ2-7. Germline V gives CDR1 MNHEY, CDR2 SMNVEV (reference sequence). This CDR3 is 15 amino acids long. The chain's CDR3 is CASSFQEGIWYEQYF. The DNA of the CDR3 is TGTGCCAGCAGTTTTCAGGAAGGTATCTGGTACGAGCAGTACTTC.

This chain connects TRBV27 to TRBJ2-1; TRBD2 aligns across 10 bases. The CDR3 runs 15 residues. Germline CDR1 MNHEY, CDR2 SMNVEV (reference sequence). Trimming removed 1 base from V and 5 bases from J; junction bases left unmatched: 2. DNA for the CDR3: TGTGCCAGCAGTTTATGGACTAGCGGAGACAATGAGCAGTTCTTC. Its protein product is CASSLWTSGDNEQFF.

The V gene is TRBV7-8, the J gene TRBJ2-6, with D possibly TRBD2 on 5 matching bases. Trimming pared 7 bases from V and 0 bases from J, leaving 7 bases between. CDR3 length: 14 residues. Germline CDR1 SGHVS, CDR2 FQNEAQ. In DNA, the CDR3 is TGTGCCAGCAAGGAGGCCTCTGGGGCCAACGTCCTGACTTTC. It translates to CASKEASGANVLTF.

The chain recombines TRBV11-2 with TRBJ2-1; 15 bases line up with TRBD2. This CDR3 spans 18 amino acids. Per germline, CDR1 SGHAT and CDR2 FQNNGV. Trimming removed 7 bases from V and 0 bases from J; junction bases left unmatched: 7. In nucleotides, the CDR3 is TGTGCCAGCATCCCGGGACTAGCGGGGGGCAGCTCCTACAATGAGCAGTTCTTC. Protein sequence: CASIPGLAGGSSYNEQFF.

The V gene is TRBV6-6, the J gene TRBJ1-5; TRBD1 agrees at 7 bases. There are 13 residues in the CDR3. Germline CDR1 and CDR2: MNHNY and SVGAGI (reference sequence). V was pared by 6 bases and J by 8 bases, with 7 bases of the junction left unmatched. Here the CDR3 DNA reads TGTGCCAGCAGCCGGGACAGCGTCGAGCCCCAGCATTTT. Translating it yields CASSRDSVEPQHF.

This rearrangement joins TRBV25-1 to TRBJ1-1; possible D gene TRBD1, 6 bases. The V gene lost 6 bases and the J gene lost 0 bases, with 17 bases spanning the gap. The CDR3 has 16 residues. The V gene's germline CDR1 is MGHDK and CDR2 SYGVNS. The DNA of the CDR3 is TGTGCCAGCAGCCACCCCAGGGGTGCGGTGAACACTGAAGCTTTCTTT. This encodes CASSHPRGAVNTEAFF. Drawing the rest from reference TRBV25-1 and TRBJ1-1, the complete variable domain is EADIYQTPRYLVIGTGKKITLECSQTMGHDKMYWYQQDPGMELHLIHYSYGVNSTEKGDLSSESTVSRIRTEHFPLTLESARPSHTSQYLCASSHPRGAVNTEAFFGQGTRLTVV.

This clone was recorded a few times. The rearrangement links TRBV10-3 to TRBJ2-5, with TRBD2 as a possible D gene (7 bases). With 6 bases removed from V and 5 bases from J, the gap between germline ends came to 19 bases. CDR3 length: 15 residues. CDR1 is ENHRY, CDR2 SYGVKD, per germline. CDR3: CAISPHGRGPETQYF. The CDR3 region has the DNA TGTGCCATCAGCCCACACGGGCGGGGGCCCGAGACCCAGTACTTC.

This clone is a singleton in its sample. The chain recombines TRBV9 with TRBJ2-5, with TRBD2 as a possible D gene (6 bases). CDR3 size: 13 residues. Germline CDR1 and CDR2: SGDLS and YYNGEE. Trimming pared 3 bases from V and 3 bases from J, leaving 9 bases between. CDR3: CASSAGVEETQYF. Here the CDR3 DNA reads TGTGCCAGCAGCGCGGGGGTAGAAGAGACCCAGTACTTC.

V gene TRBV5-1 combines with J gene TRBJ2-1; 12 positions match TRBD2. Germline V gives CDR1 SGHRS, CDR2 YFSETQ. With 4 bases clipped from V and 0 bases from J, the junction kept 2 bases outside the gene matches. The CDR3 spans 16 residues. The CDR3 bases are TGCGCCAGCAGCCGGGGACTAGCGGGCTCCTACAATGAGCAGTTCTTC. Translated, it gives CASSRGLAGSYNEQFF.

This chain connects TRBV7-2 to TRBJ2-2; the D gene is possibly TRBD2 (6 bases). Trimming took off 0 bases at V and 5 bases at J, with 10 bases between the two ends. Per germline, CDR1 SGHTA and CDR2 FQGNSA. The CDR3 extends over 15 amino acids. CDR3 in DNA: TGTGCCAGCAGCTTAGCGGCGGGGCCTACCGGGGAGCTGTTTTTT. It is translated as CASSLAAGPTGELFF.

This sequence joins TRBV4-1 and TRBJ2-1; 13 nucleotides line up with TRBD2. CDR1 is MGHRA and CDR2 is YSYEKL in the germline V gene. The CDR3 runs to 15 residues. With 4 bases clipped from V and 6 bases from J, the junction kept 3 bases outside the gene matches. Here the CDR3 reads CASSPGLAGTNEQFF. CDR3 nucleotides: TGCGCCAGCAGCCCGGGACTAGCGGGGACCAATGAGCAGTTCTTC.

The chain employs TRBV5-1 and TRBJ2-7; 10 bases are a match to TRBD2. CDR1 is SGHRS and CDR2 is YFSETQ in the germline V gene. CDR3 size: 16 residues. V was clipped by 4 bases and J by 7 bases; unmatched bases: 14. The CDR3 is CASSPAPGLAVGEQYF. As DNA, the CDR3 is TGCGCCAGCAGCCCCGCCCCCGGACTAGCGGTGGGGGAGCAGTACTTC.

This clone appeared a few times. This CDR3 is CASSVAGGGAGGFGTEAFF. The CDR3 DNA follows: TGTGCCAGCAGCGTAGCTGGGGGAGGGGCAGGGGGCTTTGGCACTGAAGCTTTCTTT. This rearrangement joins TRBV9 to TRBJ1-1; 8 nucleotides line up with TRBD1. Germline V gene data show CDR1 as SGDLS and CDR2 as YYNGEE. This CDR3 is built from 19 residues. V was clipped by 0 bases and J by 4 bases; unmatched bases: 17.

CDR3 nucleotides: TGCAGCGCCGGGACTAGCGGGTATGAGCAGTTCTTC. Its protein is CSAGTSGYEQFF. The chain couples TRBV29-1 to TRBJ2-1; TRBD2 matches 12 bases. The trim removed 7 bases at V and 8 bases at J, leaving 3 bases unmatched. There are 12 residues in the CDR3. In germline, CDR1 is SQVTM, CDR2 ANQGSEA.

This chain links TRBV6-6 with TRBJ2-7; D perhaps matches TRBD1 (6 bases). The CDR3 sequence is 14 residues long. Germline V CDR1 and CDR2: MNHNY, SVGAGI (reference sequence). V dropped 6 bases and J dropped 2 bases, with 14 bases sitting between them. The CDR3: CASSLRGITYEQYF. The CDR3, as DNA: TGTGCCAGCAGCCTGAGGGGGATCACCTACGAGCAGTACTTC.

The genes are TRBV5-4 and TRBJ2-2; the match to TRBD1 covers 7 bases. Germline V lookup: CDR1 SGHNT, CDR2 YYREEE (reference sequence). The junction had 2 bases not matched to a gene; V was cut back by 0 bases and J by 6 bases. The CDR3 consists of 14 residues. This chain's CDR3 is CASSLGGGSGELFF. The CDR3 nucleotides are TGTGCCAGCAGCTTGGGAGGGGGCTCCGGGGAGCTGTTTTTT.

This clone has a single count. The chain joins TRBV30 to TRBJ1-3; a possible D gene is TRBD1 (5 bases). Trimming stripped 5 bases from V and 0 bases from J, with 14 bases between. This CDR3 is 15 amino acids long. Per the germline V gene, CDR1 is GTSNPN and CDR2 is SVGIG (reference sequence). The CDR3 coding sequence is TGTGCCTGGGGGGATAGGGGCCGCTCTGGAAACACCATATATTTT. Translating it yields CAWGDRGRSGNTIYF.